The present TCR beta chain was sequenced within a study of technical replicates of blood from several donors. Here immunoSEQ multiplex PCR was the method, and the copy in TCRdb shows in-frame clones only, minus some. The table lists tens of thousands of clones, approximately 94% of them singletons. V lost 9 bases to trimming and J lost 7 bases; unmatched junction nucleotides: 12. This CDR3 region has 15 residues. Germline V gene data show CDR1 as SGHVS and CDR2 as FQNEAQ. The V call is TRBV7-8, the J call TRBJ1-1; TRBD1 agrees at 12 bases. This clonotype was sampled from a human donor in good health. The sequencing input was T cells isolated from PBMCs. The CDR3 DNA is TGTGCCAGAAACCGGAGGGACAGGGGGCGCGGTGAAGCTTTCTTT. Translating it yields CARNRRDRGRGEAFF.